The source of this T cell receptor beta chain is a study of human T cells and chemical hapten exposure. This sample's time point: patch test 3, about 24 weeks after DPC sensitization. The treatment: therapeutic diphenylcyclopropenone sensitization with weekly scalp DPC. Using its own MiXCR run on the RACE reads, TCRdb lists one record per CDR3 protein. The repertoire holds about 160,000 distinct CDR3 sequences, with 25% to 30% as singletons. This clonotype was seen a few times. The TCR was taken from a woman aged 18-29 years with alopecia areata. Some clones in this sample may be carry-over from other donors' samples. Source: whole blood, taken in connection with sensitization to the hapten diphenylcyclopropenone (DPC).

Here the CDR3 reads CASSQDRYNQPQHF. The DNA for the CDR3 is TGTGCCAGCAGCCAAGATCGTTACAATCAGCCCCAGCATTTT. The chain links TRBV4-2 to TRBJ1-5; D ambiguous. V gave up 0 bases and J gave up 3 bases, with 6 bases separating them. This CDR3 region has 14 residues. CDR1 is LGHNA and CDR2 is YNFKEQ in the germline V gene.